The 21 T cell receptor beta chains reported below all come from one sample, sequenced in a study of cytomegalovirus exposure and HLA in healthy donors. 60 Vbeta and 13 Jbeta primers were used in PCR. Assay: immunoSEQ multiplex PCR; the TCRdb copy retains only in-frame clones and omits some. The sample lists fewer than 130,000 clones, over 65% seen once, with 13% in the top ten. Source material: PBMCs. The receptors come from a man between 25 and 39 years old in good health and CMV-seropositive.

This clone appeared a few times. This sequence joins TRBV19 and TRBJ1-2; 7 bases are a match to TRBD1. The V segment lost 3 bases and the J segment 3 bases; nucleotides outside the gene matches: 19. CDR1 is LNHDA and CDR2 is SQIVND in the germline V gene (reference sequence). The CDR3 is 19 amino acids. DNA of the CDR3: TGTGCCAGTAGTATGGAAACTCCGACAGGGTTAGGGCATGACTATGGCTACACCTTC. It specifies CASSMETPTGLGHDYGYTF.

The gene calls are TRBV6-5 and TRBJ1-6; D perhaps matches TRBD1 (5 bases). The V gene's germline CDR1 is MNHEY and CDR2 SVGAGI. This CDR3 contains 16 residues. V was pared by 0 bases and J by 7 bases, with 13 bases between. This CDR3 reads CASSYSPGSGNSPLHF. CDR3 DNA: TGTGCCAGCAGTTACTCGCCGGGTTCAGGGAATTCACCCCTCCACTTT.

In DNA form, the CDR3 reads TGTGCCAGCAAAAGACAGGGGACTGGATACGAGCAGTACTTC. Protein sequence: CASKRQGTGYEQYF. This chain uses TRBV7-9 with TRBJ2-7; 8 bases match TRBD1. The CDR3 sequence is 14 residues long. Trimming at V came to 7 bases and at J to 4 bases, leaving 9 bases not matched to a gene. Germline loops: CDR1 SEHNR, CDR2 FQNEAQ (reference sequence).

This sequence joins TRBV7-2 and TRBJ1-2; perhaps TRBD1 as D (6 bases). V gave up 1 base and J gave up 7 bases, with 13 bases separating them. Germline assignment: CDR1 SGHTA and CDR2 FQGNSA. The CDR3 extends over 14 amino acids. CDR3 in amino acids: CASSLVIGDIGYTF. Written as DNA, the CDR3 is TGTGCCAGCAGCTTAGTAATAGGGGACATTGGCTACACCTTC.

The chain links TRBV7-9 to TRBJ2-7; TRBD2 might be the D (6 bases). Germline assignment: CDR1 SEHNR and CDR2 FQNEAQ (reference sequence). V was cut by 1 base and J by 2 bases, with 12 bases left in between. This CDR3 contains 15 residues. CDR3 sequence reads: CASSLGGAVPYEQYF. In nucleotides, the CDR3 is TGTGCCAGCAGCTTAGGCGGGGCGGTGCCCTACGAGCAGTACTTC.

The chain uses TRBV11-2 and TRBJ1-6; D gene ambiguous. The length of the CDR3 is 13 residues. Trimming cost V 4 bases and J 10 bases, with 11 bases left between them. Germline V lookup: CDR1 SGHAT, CDR2 FQNNGV. CDR3 sequence: CASSSAVESPLHF. The DNA of the CDR3 is TGTGCCAGCAGCTCCGCGGTAGAGTCACCCCTCCACTTT. Supplemented by reference TRBV11-2 and TRBJ1-6, the full variable domain reads EAGVAQSPRYKIIEKRQSVAFWCNPISGHATLYWYQQILGQGPKLLIQFQNNGVVDDSQLPKDRFSAERLKGVDSTLKIQPAKLEDSAVYLCASSSAVESPLHFGNGTRLTVT.

Comments on this clone: Different DNA sequences within this sample yield the same CDR3. The rearrangement joins TRBV19 to TRBJ1-6, with 12 positions matching TRBD1. Germline V gives CDR1 LNHDA, CDR2 SQIVND (reference sequence). V shed 4 bases, J shed 10 bases, and the junction held 8 bases outside the gene matches. This CDR3 region has 16 residues. The CDR3 loop is CASSTGTGGLKSPLHF. The CDR3, as DNA: TGTGCCAGTAGTACTGGGACAGGGGGCTTGAAATCACCCCTCCACTTT.

This clone came up once. Germline is not matched at one junction end, which may reflect a read error. This chain links TRBV5-6 with TRBJ2-1; D is possibly TRBD1 (5 bases). Germline loops: CDR1 SGHDT, CDR2 YYEEEE. The CDR3 has 11 amino acids. The CDR3 coding sequence is TGTGCCAGCAGCTTAAGGGGAATTAAGATCTTC. It specifies CASSLRGIKIF.

The CDR3 bases are TGCGCCAGCAGTCAATCATCAGGGGGTGGGTTGGGCTCCTACGAGCAGTACTTC. It is translated as CASSQSSGGGLGSYEQYF. This chain uses TRBV23-1 with TRBJ2-7, with 7 bases identical to TRBD1. TRBV23-1 is recorded as an ORF, its role being uncertain. This CDR3 contains 18 residues. The junction had 11 bases not matched to a gene; V was cut back by 0 bases and J by 0 bases.

The genes are TRBV9 and TRBJ1-4, with 10 bases fitting TRBD1. This CDR3 spans 14 amino acids. Germline-derived CDR1 and CDR2 are SGDLS and YYNGEE. J gave up 7 bases and V 2 bases, and 2 bases lay outside the gene matches. The DNA for the CDR3 is TGTGCCAGCAGCGTGACAGGGGGCGGTGAAAAACTGTTTTTT. It encodes CASSVTGGGEKLFF.

For the CDR3, the DNA is TGCGCCAGCAGCCAAGAACGTTGGGACAGGCCGGTCTACGAGCAGTACTTC. This encodes CASSQERWDRPVYEQYF. The chain links TRBV4-1 to TRBJ2-7; TRBD1 aligns across 8 bases. This CDR3 contains 17 residues. Germline assignment: CDR1 MGHRA and CDR2 YSYEKL. V trimming: 0 bases; J trimming: 3 bases; junction bases outside the gene matches: 10.

This clone was seen only a few times. J is TRBJ2-2 and V is TRBV5-6, with 8 positions matching TRBD1. The CDR3 spans 16 residues. Germline V gives CDR1 SGHDT, CDR2 YYEEEE. Trimming removed 4 bases from V and 3 bases from J; junction bases left unmatched: 8. In nucleotides, the CDR3 is TGTGCCAGCAGCCAGCCGACAGGGGATGACACCGGGGAGCTGTTTTTT. Translation: CASSQPTGDDTGELFF.

The chain has TRBV6-5 and TRBJ2-3; D remains ambiguous. The germline V gene encodes CDR1 MNHEY and CDR2 SVGAGI. The ends were cut back, 5 bases at V and 0 bases at J, with 9 bases in the middle. CDR3 length: 14 amino acids. In DNA, the CDR3 is TGTGCCAGCAGTATGCGTACTAGCACAGATACGCAGTATTTT. It yields the protein CASSMRTSTDTQYF.

The chain combines TRBV6-1 with TRBJ2-7, with TRBD1 matching over 10 bases. Trimming removed 5 bases from V and 3 bases from J; junction bases left unmatched: 4. The germline CDR1 and CDR2 sequences are MNHNS and SASEGT. The CDR3 is made up of 14 amino acids. The CDR3 nucleotides are TGTGCCAGCAGTAGAGGACAGGGGGTCTACGAGCAGTACTTC. Translation gives CASSRGQGVYEQYF.

The V call is TRBV9, the J call TRBJ2-3; no clear D. Germline values: CDR1 SGDLS, CDR2 YYNGEE. With 4 bases removed from V and 11 bases from J, the gap between germline ends came to 14 bases. CDR3 length: 12 residues. The CDR3 loop reads CASSPEPGMQYF. The CDR3, as DNA: TGTGCCAGCAGCCCGGAACCAGGTATGCAGTATTTT.

This clone occurred once. This chain links TRBV6-5 with TRBJ1-4; 8 bases map to TRBD1. The ends lost 0 bases at V and 11 bases at J; junction bases unmatched: 8. This CDR3 comprises 15 residues. The germline gives CDR1 MNHEY, CDR2 SVGAGI. CDR3 amino acids: CASSYSRTGREKLFF. The CDR3 region has the DNA TGTGCCAGCAGTTACTCGAGGACAGGGCGGGAGAAACTGTTTTTT.

In its sample, this clone was seen a few times. The chain joins TRBV9 to TRBJ2-1; TRBD1 agrees at 11 bases. The V gene end was trimmed by 4 bases and the J gene end by 4 bases; junction bases not matched to a gene: 7. The CDR3 loop spans 16 amino acids. Germline V gene lookup returns CDR1 SGDLS and CDR2 YYNGEE. The CDR3 spells CASSTGTGGRYNEQFF. As DNA, the CDR3 is TGTGCCAGCAGCACAGGGACAGGGGGTAGGTACAATGAGCAGTTCTTC.

This chain's CDR3 is CASSISHEQYF. CDR3 nucleotides: TGTGCCAGCAGTATTAGCCACGAGCAGTACTTC. This chain uses TRBV28 with TRBJ2-7; D is unclear. CDR1 and CDR2 from the germline V gene are MDHEN and SYDVKM. With 5 bases removed from V and 5 bases from J, the gap between germline ends came to 7 bases. The CDR3 sequence is 11 residues long.

This rearrangement joins TRBV23-1 to TRBJ2-5; 8 nucleotides align to TRBD2. TRBV23-1 is placed among ORFs of uncertain function. The trim removed 1 base at V and 6 bases at J, leaving 10 bases unmatched. This CDR3 comprises 16 residues. The DNA for the CDR3 is TGCGCCAGCAGTCAATGGTCGGGGGGGCCCTACCAGACCCAGTACTTC. Translating gives CASSQWSGGPYQTQYF.

Only a few counts were recorded for this clone. This chain joins TRBV30 and TRBJ1-6; no reliable D call. Germline-derived CDR1 and CDR2 are GTSNPN and SVGIG (reference sequence). Deletions cut 2 bases from V and 0 bases from J, with 14 bases between. This CDR3 contains 17 residues. The CDR3 bases are TGTGCCTGGAGTCCAAGAGACCGGAGCTCCTATAATTCACCCCTCCACTTT. Translated, it gives CAWSPRDRSSYNSPLHF.

The chain combines TRBV4-1 with TRBJ2-7; D is unresolved. V lost 4 bases and J 4 bases, leaving 14 bases between the germline ends. Germline V gives CDR1 MGHRA, CDR2 YSYEKL. This CDR3 has 14 amino acids. CDR3 sequence reads: CASSPDAVPYEQYF. The CDR3 DNA reads as TGCGCCAGCAGCCCTGACGCGGTCCCTTACGAGCAGTACTTC.